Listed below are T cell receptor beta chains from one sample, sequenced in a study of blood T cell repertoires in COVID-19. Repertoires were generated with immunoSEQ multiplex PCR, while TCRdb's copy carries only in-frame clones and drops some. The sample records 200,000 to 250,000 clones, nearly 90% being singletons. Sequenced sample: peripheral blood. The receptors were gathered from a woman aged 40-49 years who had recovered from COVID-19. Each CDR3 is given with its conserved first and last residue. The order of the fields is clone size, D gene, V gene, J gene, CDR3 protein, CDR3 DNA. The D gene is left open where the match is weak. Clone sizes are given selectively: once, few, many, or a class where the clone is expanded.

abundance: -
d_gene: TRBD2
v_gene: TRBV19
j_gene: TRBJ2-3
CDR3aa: CASKASGGTDTQYF
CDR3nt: TGTGCCAGTAAGGCTAGCGGGGGCACAGATACGCAGTATTTT

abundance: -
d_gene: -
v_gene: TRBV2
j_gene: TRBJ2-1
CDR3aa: CASSELLALYNEQFF
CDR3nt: TGTGCCAGCAGTGAACTATTAGCGCTTTACAATGAGCAGTTCTTC

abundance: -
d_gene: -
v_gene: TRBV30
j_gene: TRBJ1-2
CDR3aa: CAWTLKGANYGYTF
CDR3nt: TGTGCCTGGACACTAAAGGGAGCTAACTATGGCTACACCTTC

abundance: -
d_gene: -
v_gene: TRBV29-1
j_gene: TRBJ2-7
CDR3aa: CSARDQGTYEQYF
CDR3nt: TGCAGCGCCCGGGACCAGGGGACCTACGAGCAGTACTTC

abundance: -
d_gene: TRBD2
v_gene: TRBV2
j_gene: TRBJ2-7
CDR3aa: CASRLAGVGAYEQYF
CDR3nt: TGTGCCAGCAGACTAGCGGGAGTAGGGGCCTACGAGCAGTACTTC

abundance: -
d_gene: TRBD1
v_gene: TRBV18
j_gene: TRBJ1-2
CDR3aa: CASSPGTGHGYTF
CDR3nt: TGTGCCAGCTCACCGGGGACAGGTCATGGCTACACCTTC

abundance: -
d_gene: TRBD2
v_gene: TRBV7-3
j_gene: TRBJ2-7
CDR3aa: CASSPGLAGGSYEQYF
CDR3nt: TGTGCCAGCAGCCCAGGACTAGCGGGAGGCTCCTACGAGCAGTACTTC

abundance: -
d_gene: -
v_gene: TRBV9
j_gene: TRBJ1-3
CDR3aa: CASSAGLYSGNTIYF
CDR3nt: TGTGCCAGCAGCGCGGGACTGTACTCTGGAAACACCATATATTTT

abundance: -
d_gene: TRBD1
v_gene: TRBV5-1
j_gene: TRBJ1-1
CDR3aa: CASSLDKGDREAFF
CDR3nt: TGCGCCAGCAGCTTGGATAAAGGGGACAGAGAAGCTTTCTTT

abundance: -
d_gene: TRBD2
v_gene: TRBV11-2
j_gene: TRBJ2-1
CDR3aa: CASSLTPTSSNEQFF
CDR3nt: TGTGCCAGCAGCTTAACCCCGACTAGCTCTAATGAGCAGTTCTTC

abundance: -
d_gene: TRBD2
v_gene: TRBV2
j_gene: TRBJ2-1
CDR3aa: CASSEFAGGYNEQFF
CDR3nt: TGTGCCAGCAGTGAGTTTGCGGGGGGATACAATGAGCAGTTCTTC

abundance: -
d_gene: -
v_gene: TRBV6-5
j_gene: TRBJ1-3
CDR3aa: CASSYSSISGNTIYF
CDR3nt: TGTGCCAGCAGTTACTCGTCCATCTCTGGAAACACCATATATTTT

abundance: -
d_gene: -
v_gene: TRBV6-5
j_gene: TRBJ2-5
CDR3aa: CASRQGPKETQYF
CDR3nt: TGTGCCAGCAGACAGGGCCCAAAAGAGACCCAGTACTTC

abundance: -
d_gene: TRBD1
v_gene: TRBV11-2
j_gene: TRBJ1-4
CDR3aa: CASSTGTGVNEKLFF
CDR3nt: TGTGCCAGCAGCACCGGGACAGGGGTTAATGAAAAACTGTTTTTT

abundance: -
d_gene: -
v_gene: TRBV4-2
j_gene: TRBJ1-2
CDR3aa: CASSRADSYGYTF
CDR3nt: TGTGCCAGCAGCCGGGCGGACAGCTATGGCTACACCTTC

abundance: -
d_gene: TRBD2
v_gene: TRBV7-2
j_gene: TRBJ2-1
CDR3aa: CASSPQTSGGSYNEQFF
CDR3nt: TGTGCCAGCAGCCCCCAGACTAGCGGGGGTTCCTACAATGAGCAGTTCTTC

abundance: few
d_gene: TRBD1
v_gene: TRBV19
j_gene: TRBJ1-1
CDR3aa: CASSDRALVDTEAFF
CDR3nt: TGTGCCAGTAGTGACAGGGCCTTGGTGGACACTGAAGCTTTCTTT

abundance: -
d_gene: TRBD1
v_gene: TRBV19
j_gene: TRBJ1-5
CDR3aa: CASSSQTGGMGSNQPQHF
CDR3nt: TGTGCCAGTAGTAGCCAAACAGGGGGCATGGGGAGCAATCAGCCCCAGCATTTT

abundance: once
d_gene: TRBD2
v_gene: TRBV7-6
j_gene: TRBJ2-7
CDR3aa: CASSSLGPSGGSYEQYF
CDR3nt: TGTGCCAGCAGCTCCCTTGGACCTAGCGGGGGATCCTACGAGCAGTACTTC

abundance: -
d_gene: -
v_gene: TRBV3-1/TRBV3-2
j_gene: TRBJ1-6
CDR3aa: CASRPDSSSPLHF
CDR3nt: TGTGCCAGCAGACCCGACAGTAGTTCACCCCTCCACTTT

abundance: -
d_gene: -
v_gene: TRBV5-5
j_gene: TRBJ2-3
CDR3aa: CASSLGDNTDTQYF
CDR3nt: TGTGCCAGCAGCTTGGGGGACAACACAGATACGCAGTATTTT

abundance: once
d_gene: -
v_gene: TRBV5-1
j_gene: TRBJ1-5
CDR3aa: CASSLDMNQPQHF
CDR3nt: TGCGCCAGCAGCTTGGATATGAATCAGCCCCAGCATTTT

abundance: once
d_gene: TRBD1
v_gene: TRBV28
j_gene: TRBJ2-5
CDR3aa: CASSLTGVYQETQYF
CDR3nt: TGTGCCAGCAGTTTGACAGGGGTTTACCAAGAGACCCAGTACTTC

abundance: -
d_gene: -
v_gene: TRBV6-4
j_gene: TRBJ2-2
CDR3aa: CASSDGGGENTGELFF
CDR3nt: TGTGCCAGCAGTGACGGAGGGGGCGAGAACACCGGGGAGCTGTTTTTT

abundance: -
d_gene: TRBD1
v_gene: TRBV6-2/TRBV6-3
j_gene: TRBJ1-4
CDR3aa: CASSLAGTGHEKLFF
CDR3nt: TGTGCCAGCAGCCTCGCCGGGACAGGGCATGAAAAACTGTTTTTT

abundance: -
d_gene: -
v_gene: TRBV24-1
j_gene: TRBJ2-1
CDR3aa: CATSDPRVDYNEQFF
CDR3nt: TGTGCCACCAGTGATCCGCGGGTGGACTACAATGAGCAGTTCTTC

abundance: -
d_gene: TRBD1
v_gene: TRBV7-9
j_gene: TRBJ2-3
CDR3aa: CATPRQGDAYTTDTQYF
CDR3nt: TGTGCCACGCCCCGACAGGGGGATGCCTACACGACAGATACGCAGTATTTT

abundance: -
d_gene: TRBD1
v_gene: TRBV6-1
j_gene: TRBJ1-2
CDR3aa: CASSEAEGQDYGYTF
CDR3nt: TGTGCCAGCAGTGAGGCTGAAGGACAGGACTATGGCTACACCTTC